Each of the 4 T cell receptor beta chains below was sequenced from the same sample in a study of blood T cell repertoires in COVID-19. Produced via immunoSEQ multiplex PCR; TCRdb's table is partial and in-frame only. The sample lists about 530,000 clones, roughly 89% seen once, with roughly 7.3% in the top ten. Material: peripheral blood. These receptors were obtained from a woman aged 50 to 60 with COVID-19, enrolled during active disease.

The chain is built from TRBV6-5 and TRBJ2-3; 11 bases fit TRBD1. The CDR3 covers 14 residues. In germline, CDR1 is MNHEY, CDR2 SVGAGI. V was clipped by 6 bases and J by 8 bases; unmatched bases: 7. The CDR3: CASRGQGVEGTQYF. CDR3 DNA: TGTGCCAGCAGGGGACAGGGGGTTGAAGGTACGCAGTATTTT.

The gene calls are TRBV5-1 and TRBJ2-7; 8 bases match TRBD1. The V gene's germline CDR1 is SGHRS and CDR2 YFSETQ. V lost 3 bases to trimming and J lost 2 bases; unmatched junction nucleotides: 7. The CDR3 has 15 residues. This chain's CDR3 is CASSSGDRRTYEQYF. The CDR3 DNA reads as TGCGCCAGCAGCTCCGGGGACAGGCGTACCTACGAGCAGTACTTC. The full variable domain, its missing parts supplied by reference TRBV5-1 and TRBJ2-7, is KAGVTQTPRYLIKTRGQQVTLSCSPISGHRSVSWYQQTPGQGLQFLFEYFSETQRNKGNFPGRFSGRQFSNSRSEMNVSTLELGDSALYLCASSSGDRRTYEQYFGPGTRLTVT.

V usage is TRBV9 and J usage is TRBJ2-7, with 9 bases identical to TRBD1. The germline V gene has CDR1 SGDLS and CDR2 YYNGEE. This CDR3 spans 15 amino acids. V dropped 2 bases and J dropped 6; count of bases not matched to a gene: 9. In nucleotides, the CDR3 is TGTGCCAGCAGCGTCTCCGGGACAGGGTTCTCCGAGCAGTACTTC. It codes for CASSVSGTGFSEQYF.

This clone was seen just once. CDR3 amino acids: CASYRTGERQAFF. The CDR3 DNA reads as TGCGCCAGTTACCGGACAGGGGAGAGACAAGCTTTCTTT. V gene TRBV5-1 combines with J gene TRBJ1-1; 9 nucleotides agree with TRBD1. This CDR3 comprises 13 residues. V lost 8 bases to trimming and J lost 9 bases; unmatched junction nucleotides: 11. Germline CDR1 is SGHRS and CDR2 is YFSETQ.